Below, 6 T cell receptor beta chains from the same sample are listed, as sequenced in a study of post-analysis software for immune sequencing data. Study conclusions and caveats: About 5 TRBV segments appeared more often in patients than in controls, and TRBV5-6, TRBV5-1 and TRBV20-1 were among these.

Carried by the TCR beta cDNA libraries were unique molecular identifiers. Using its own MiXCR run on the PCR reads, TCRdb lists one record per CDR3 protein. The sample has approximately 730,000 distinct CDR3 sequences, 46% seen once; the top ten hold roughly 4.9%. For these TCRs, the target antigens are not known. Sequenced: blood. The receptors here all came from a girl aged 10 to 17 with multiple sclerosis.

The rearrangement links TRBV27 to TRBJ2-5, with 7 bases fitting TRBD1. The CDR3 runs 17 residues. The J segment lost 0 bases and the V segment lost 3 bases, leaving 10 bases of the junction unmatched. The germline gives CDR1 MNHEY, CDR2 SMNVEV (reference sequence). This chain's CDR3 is CASSFSGQDLYQETQYF. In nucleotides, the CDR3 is TGTGCCAGCAGTTTTTCCGGACAGGACTTGTACCAAGAGACCCAGTACTTC.

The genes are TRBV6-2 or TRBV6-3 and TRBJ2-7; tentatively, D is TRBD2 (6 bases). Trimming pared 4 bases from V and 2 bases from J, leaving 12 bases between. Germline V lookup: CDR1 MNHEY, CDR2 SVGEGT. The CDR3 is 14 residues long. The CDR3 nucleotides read TGTGCCAGCAGTTTGGAGGGAGCAGCCTACGAGCAGTACTTC. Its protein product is CASSLEGAAYEQYF.

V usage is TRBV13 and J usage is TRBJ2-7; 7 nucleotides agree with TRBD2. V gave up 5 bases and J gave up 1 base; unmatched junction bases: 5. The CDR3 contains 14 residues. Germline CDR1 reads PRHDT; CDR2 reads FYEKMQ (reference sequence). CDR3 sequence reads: CASSHSGRSYEQYF. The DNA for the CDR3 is TGTGCCAGCAGCCATAGCGGGCGGTCCTACGAGCAGTACTTC. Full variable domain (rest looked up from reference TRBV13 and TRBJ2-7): AAGVIQSPRHLIKEKRETATLKCYPIPRHDTVYWYQQGPGQDPQFLISFYEKMQSDKGSIPDRFSAQQFSDYHSELNMSSLELGDSALYFCASSHSGRSYEQYFGPGTRLTVT.

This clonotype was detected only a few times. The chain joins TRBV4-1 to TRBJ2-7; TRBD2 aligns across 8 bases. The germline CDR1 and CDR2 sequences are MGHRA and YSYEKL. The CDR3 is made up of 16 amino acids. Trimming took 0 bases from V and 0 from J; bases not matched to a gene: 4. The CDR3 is CASSQDRGTSSYEQYF. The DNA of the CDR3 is TGCGCCAGCAGCCAAGATCGGGGGACTAGCTCCTACGAGCAGTACTTC.

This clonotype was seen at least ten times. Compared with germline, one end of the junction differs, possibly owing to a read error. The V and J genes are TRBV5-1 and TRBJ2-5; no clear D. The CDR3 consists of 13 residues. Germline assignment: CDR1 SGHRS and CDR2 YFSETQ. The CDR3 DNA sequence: TGTGCCAGCAGCTTAGCTTCCCAGGAGACCCAGTACTTC. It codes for CASSLASQETQYF.

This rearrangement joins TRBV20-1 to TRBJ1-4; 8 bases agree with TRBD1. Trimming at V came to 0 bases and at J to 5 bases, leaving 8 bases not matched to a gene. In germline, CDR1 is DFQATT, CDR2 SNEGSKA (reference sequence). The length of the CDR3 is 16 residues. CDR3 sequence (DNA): TGCAGTGCTAGAGATCCGTGGACAGGGTTAAATGAAAAACTGTTTTTT. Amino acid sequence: CSARDPWTGLNEKLFF.